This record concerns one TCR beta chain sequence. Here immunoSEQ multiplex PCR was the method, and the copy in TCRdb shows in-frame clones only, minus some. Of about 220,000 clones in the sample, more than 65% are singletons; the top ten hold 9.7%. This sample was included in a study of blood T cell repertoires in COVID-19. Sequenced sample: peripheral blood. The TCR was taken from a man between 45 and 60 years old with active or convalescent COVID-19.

CDR3 sequence (DNA): TGTGCCAGCAGTCGGACAGGGTCTGGAAACACCATATATTTT. Translating gives CASSRTGSGNTIYF. V gene TRBV2 combines with J gene TRBJ1-3; 8 bases match TRBD1. There are 14 residues in the CDR3. After removal of 5 bases from V and 1 base from J, the junction contained 1 base not matched to a gene. Germline lookup yields CDR1 SNHLY and CDR2 FYNNEI.